This TCR beta chain was retrieved from a study of read filtering for tumor transcriptome and immune sequencing. Study details: Revised staging placed eight or nine patients in R-ISS I, some 17 in II, more than five in III. RNA-seq yielded only 85 to 1273 TCR reads, IR-seq about 3.5 to 10.27 million.

From approximately 430 ng of RNA, a library with molecular barcoded alpha/delta and beta/gamma adaptors was made. TCRdb reanalysed the reads using MiXCR and keeps one entry per CDR3 protein. The top ten hold roughly 17% of the sample, which has about 57,000 distinct CDR3 sequences, roughly 19% seen once. This clonotype has at least ten counts. The ends lost 5 bases at V and 6 bases at J; junction bases unmatched: 5. Germline V gene lookup returns CDR1 SGHNT and CDR2 YENEEA. The CDR3 spans 16 residues. The specimen sequenced was a population of CD138-negative cells sorted from bone marrow. This chain links TRBV11-3 with TRBJ2-1, with TRBD2 matching over 15 bases. This receptor was taken from a donor aged 40 or over with multiple myeloma. In DNA, the CDR3 is TGTGCCAGCAGCCCGGGACTAGCGGGAGGCGGCAATGAGCAGTTCTTC. Encoded protein: CASSPGLAGGGNEQFF.